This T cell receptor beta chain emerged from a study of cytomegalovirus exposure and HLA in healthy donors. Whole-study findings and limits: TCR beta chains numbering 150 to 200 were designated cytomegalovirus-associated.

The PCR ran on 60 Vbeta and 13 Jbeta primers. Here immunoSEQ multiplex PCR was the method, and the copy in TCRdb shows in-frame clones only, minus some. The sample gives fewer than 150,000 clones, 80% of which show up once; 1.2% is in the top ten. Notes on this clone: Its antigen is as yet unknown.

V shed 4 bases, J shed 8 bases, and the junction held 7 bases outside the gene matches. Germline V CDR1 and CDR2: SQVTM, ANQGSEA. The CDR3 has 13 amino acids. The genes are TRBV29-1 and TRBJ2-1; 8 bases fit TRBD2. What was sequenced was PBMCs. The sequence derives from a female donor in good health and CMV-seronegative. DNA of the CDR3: TGCAGCGTTGTAAGTCTAGCGGGCTATGAGCAGTTCTTC. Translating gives CSVVSLAGYEQFF.